Shown below are 26 T cell receptor beta chains from a single sample sequenced in a study of blood T cell repertoires in COVID-19. This table comes from immunoSEQ multiplex PCR, and its TCRdb copy is limited to in-frame clones, with some not included. The data show 150,000 to 200,000 clones, 80% to 90% seen once. The sequencing input was peripheral blood. These receptors were taken from a woman aged 45-65 years with acute or convalescent COVID-19.

The count of this clone is one. The CDR3 spells CASSRRGDRNTEAFF. In nucleotides, the CDR3 is TGTGCCAGTAGCCGAAGAGGGGACAGGAACACTGAAGCTTTCTTT. The J gene is TRBJ1-1, the V gene TRBV19, with 7 bases fitting TRBD1. The length of the CDR3 is 15 residues. The V gene end was trimmed by 6 bases and the J gene end by 1 base; junction bases not matched to a gene: 8. The germline CDR1 and CDR2 sequences are LNHDA and SQIVND (reference sequence).

This rearrangement joins TRBV7-9 to TRBJ1-1, with D possibly TRBD1 on 5 matching bases. The CDR3 runs 14 residues. CDR1 is SEHNR, CDR2 FQNEAQ, per germline (reference sequence). Trimming pared 10 bases from V and 6 bases from J, leaving 21 bases between. The CDR3 sequence: CATETQGLEAEAFF. The CDR3 DNA is TGTGCCACTGAGACCCAGGGTCTTGAGGCTGAAGCTTTCTTT.

This clone came up once. The rearrangement joins TRBV6-6 to TRBJ2-2; a possible D gene is TRBD1 (5 bases). The CDR3 loop spans 16 amino acids. Between the trimmed V and J ends, which lost 5 bases and 6 bases, there was a span of 19 bases. Germline V gene sequence: CDR1 MNHNY, CDR2 SVGAGI (reference sequence). The CDR3 sequence: CASSKLHRQSPGELFF. DNA of the CDR3: TGTGCCAGCAGTAAACTGCATCGACAGAGCCCCGGGGAGCTGTTTTTT.

The gene calls are TRBV4-3 and TRBJ1-2; TRBD1 agrees at 7 bases. The CDR3 loop spans 14 amino acids. V shed 5 bases and J 1 base; nucleotides not matched to a gene: 4. Germline CDR1 LGHNA, CDR2 YSLEER. The CDR3 DNA reads as TGCGCCAGCAGCAAGGACAGGAATAACTATGGCTACACCTTC. This translates into CASSKDRNNYGYTF.

This chain links TRBV19 with TRBJ1-2, with D maybe TRBD1 (6 bases). The CDR3 is made up of 14 amino acids. The germline V gene encodes CDR1 LNHDA and CDR2 SQIVND (reference sequence). The V end was cut by 3 bases, the J end by 4 bases, with 12 bases between. CDR3 sequence reads: CASSMGDNFYGYTF. CDR3 in DNA: TGTGCCAGTAGTATGGGGGACAACTTCTATGGCTACACCTTC.

J is TRBJ1-1 and V is TRBV10-3, with 9 bases aligning to TRBD1. Germline V gene sequence: CDR1 ENHRY, CDR2 SYGVKD. Trimming took 3 bases from V and 8 from J; bases not matched to a gene: 7. CDR3 length equals 14 residues. The CDR3, as DNA: TGTGCCATCAGTGAAAGAGGGACAGGGAAAGAAGCTTTCTTT. This sequence encodes CAISERGTGKEAFF.

This rearrangement joins TRBV7-3 to TRBJ2-1; possible D gene TRBD1, 6 bases. Per the germline V gene, CDR1 is SGHTA and CDR2 is FQGTGA. This CDR3 is built from 12 residues. The ends were cut back, 3 bases at V and 8 bases at J, with 8 bases in the middle. The CDR3 region has the DNA TGTGCCAGCAGCTTTCAGGGGTATGAGCAGTTCTTC. The encoded protein is CASSFQGYEQFF.

V and J are TRBV7-2 and TRBJ2-7; TRBD2 is a possible D gene (6 bases). The V gene's germline CDR1 is SGHTA and CDR2 FQGNSA. This CDR3 region has 11 residues. V was cut by 4 bases and J by 6 bases, with 7 bases left in between. CDR3: CASSSGLEQYF. The DNA for the CDR3 is TGTGCCAGCAGCTCGGGACTCGAGCAGTACTTC.

The chain joins TRBV18 to TRBJ2-7, with D possibly matching TRBD2 (6 bases). Trimming left V 6 bases short and J 1 base short, with 19 bases between. This CDR3 region has 16 residues. Germline lookup yields CDR1 KGHSH and CDR2 LQKENI. CDR3 bases: TGTGCCAGCTCCCCTAAGGCCGGGACTCAGTCCTACGAGCAGTACTTC. Encoded protein: CASSPKAGTQSYEQYF.

About this clone: This sample includes further DNA sequences coding for the same CDR3. The chain employs TRBV5-4 and TRBJ2-1, with D hard to call. Germline V lookup: CDR1 SGHNT, CDR2 YYREEE (reference sequence). This CDR3 has 11 amino acids. Trimming took off 4 bases at V and 4 bases at J, with 3 bases between the two ends. Here the CDR3 DNA reads TGTGCCAGCAGCCTATACAATGAGCAGTTCTTC. Translated, it gives CASSLYNEQFF.

This clone has just one count. The chain joins TRBV6-5 to TRBJ2-1; 7 bases align to TRBD2. Germline V gives CDR1 MNHEY, CDR2 SVGAGI. With V trimmed by 8 bases and J by 0 bases, 4 bases remained unmatched. The CDR3 extends over 14 amino acids. The DNA of the CDR3 is TGTGCCAGCGGCGGGGGAAGCTCCTACAATGAGCAGTTCTTC. The encoded protein is CASGGGSSYNEQFF.

This clone was picked up one time. This chain links TRBV10-1 with TRBJ2-1, with D uncertain. This CDR3 has 14 amino acids. Trimming took off 0 bases at V and 9 bases at J, with 12 bases between the two ends. Germline loops: CDR1 WNHNN, CDR2 SYGVQD (reference sequence). CDR3 in amino acids: CASSESVPNGEQFF. CDR3 coding DNA: TGCGCCAGCAGTGAGTCCGTCCCTAACGGTGAGCAGTTCTTC.

The chain joins TRBV6-5 to TRBJ1-1, with unresolved D. Germline assignment: CDR1 MNHEY and CDR2 SVGAGI. The V end lost 6 bases, the J end lost 12 bases, and 23 bases lay between the germline ends. The CDR3 loop spans 14 amino acids. The CDR3 region has the DNA TGTGCCAGCAGATCTGAGGGTGGTTTTTTTAGACCTTTCTTT. Translation gives CASRSEGGFFRPFF.

This chain links TRBV28 with TRBJ1-1; 7 bases are shared with TRBD1. The V gene's germline CDR1 is MDHEN and CDR2 SYDVKM. The V gene end was trimmed by 7 bases and the J gene end by 1 base; junction bases not matched to a gene: 9. The CDR3 has 15 residues. The CDR3 region has the DNA TGTGCCAGCATCAAACCAAACAGGGGGAACACTGAAGCTTTCTTT. It yields the protein CASIKPNRGNTEAFF. Variable domain in full (rest from reference TRBV28 and TRBJ1-1): DVKVTQSSRYLVKRTGEKVFLECVQDMDHENMFWYRQDPGLGLRLIYFSYDVKMKEKGDIPEGYSVSREKKERFSLILESASTNQTSMYLCASIKPNRGNTEAFFGQGTRLTVV.

This rearrangement joins TRBV29-1 to TRBJ1-2; 7 nucleotides line up with TRBD1. J was trimmed by 6 bases and V by 6 bases; bases with no gene match: 7. The CDR3 totals 12 residues. In germline, CDR1 is SQVTM, CDR2 ANQGSEA. The CDR3 DNA reads TGCAGCGTGACAGGGATGGTAGATGGCTACACCTTC. As protein: CSVTGMVDGYTF.

DNA for the CDR3: TGCAGCTCCAGGACACCCGAAGAGACCCAGTACTTC. This encodes CSSRTPEETQYF. The V gene is TRBV29-1, the J gene TRBJ2-5, with D possibly matching TRBD1 (5 bases). V was pared by 8 bases and J by 3 bases, with 13 bases between. CDR1 is SQVTM, CDR2 ANQGSEA, per germline. The CDR3 spans 12 residues.

The chain combines TRBV27 with TRBJ2-1, with a possible D match to TRBD1 (5 bases). This CDR3 region has 15 residues. Germline V CDR1 and CDR2: MNHEY, SMNVEV (reference sequence). V was trimmed by 2 bases and J by 4 bases, leaving 12 bases between them. The CDR3 sequence is CASSLVPREYNEQFF. CDR3 in DNA: TGTGCCAGCAGTTTAGTCCCCAGGGAATACAATGAGCAGTTCTTC.

Concerning this clone itself: Additional DNA sequences in this sample encode the identical CDR3. The V gene is TRBV12-3 or TRBV12-4, the J gene TRBJ2-7; D is unresolved. This CDR3 is 13 amino acids long. Trimming pared 1 base from V and 1 base from J, leaving 5 bases between. This chain's CDR3 is CASSLGRSYEQYF. Here the CDR3 DNA reads TGTGCCAGCAGTTTAGGGAGATCCTACGAGCAGTACTTC.

The count of this clone is one. The V and J genes are TRBV20-1 and TRBJ1-2; D is uncertain. The germline CDR1 and CDR2 sequences are DFQATT and SNEGSKA (reference sequence). The CDR3 has 14 amino acids. V shed 3 bases and J shed 4 bases, with 15 bases lying between them. The chain's CDR3 is CSASMRQYTYGYTF. For the CDR3, the DNA is TGCAGTGCTAGTATGAGGCAGTACACCTATGGCTACACCTTC.

The chain links TRBV5-6 to TRBJ1-5; D is uncertain. There are 14 residues in the CDR3. CDR1 SGHDT and CDR2 YYEEEE come from the germline V gene. Between the trimmed V and J ends, which lost 0 bases and 5 bases, there was a span of 9 bases. In DNA form, the CDR3 reads TGTGCCAGCAGCTTGGGAATCGGGGATCAGCCCCAGCATTTT. This sequence encodes CASSLGIGDQPQHF.

This clone has a single count. The chain combines TRBV6-5 with TRBJ2-3; D remains ambiguous. The CDR3 is 13 residues long. Germline CDR1 is MNHEY and CDR2 is SVGAGI. Trimming removed 7 bases at V and 0 bases at J, with 8 bases between. The CDR3 DNA is TGTGCCAGCATCTTTCCCAGCACAGATACGCAGTATTTT. Its translation: CASIFPSTDTQYF.

Points on this clone: A junction boundary mismatches the germline segment, possibly from a read error. The DNA of the CDR3 is TGTGCCAGCTCGCCACAGGGGATGGGCAATCAGCCCCAGCATTTT. Protein: CASSPQGMGNQPQHF. This chain connects TRBV18 to TRBJ1-5; TRBD1 matches 7 bases. The CDR3 consists of 15 residues. Per the germline V gene, CDR1 is KGHSH and CDR2 is LQKENI.

The chain has TRBV6-2 or TRBV6-3 and TRBJ2-7; 7 bases are a match to TRBD2. CDR3 length: 13 amino acids. J lost 3 bases, V lost 2 bases, and 1 base had no gene match. Per the germline V gene, CDR1 is MNHEY and CDR2 is SVGEGT. Written as DNA, the CDR3 is TGTGCCAGCAGTTACCCTAGCGGCTACGAGCAGTACTTC. Its protein is CASSYPSGYEQYF.

The chain is built from TRBV7-6 and TRBJ2-1, with 7 bases fitting TRBD2. Germline loops: CDR1 SGHVS, CDR2 FNYEAQ. CDR3 length equals 15 residues. The ends lost 1 base at V and 2 bases at J; junction bases unmatched: 2. The chain's CDR3 is CASSLVLAPYNEQFF. The CDR3 DNA reads as TGTGCCAGCAGCTTAGTACTAGCGCCCTACAATGAGCAGTTCTTC. Full variable domain (outside the CDR3, taken from reference TRBV7-6 and TRBJ2-1): GAGVSQSPRYKVTKRGQDVALRCDPISGHVSLYWYRQALGQGPEFLTYFNYEAQQDKSGLPNDRFSAERPEGSISTLTIQRTEQRDSAMYRCASSLVLAPYNEQFFGPGTRLTVL.

This chain links TRBV7-2 with TRBJ1-1; maybe TRBD1 (5 bases). Germline CDR1 reads SGHTA; CDR2 reads FQGNSA. The CDR3 sequence is 15 residues long. Trimming removed 5 bases from V and 9 bases from J, with 22 bases in between. The CDR3 DNA reads TGTGCCAGCAGCCTCGGGGGGGTGGCACGCCGACAAGCTTTCTTT. This codes for CASSLGGVARRQAFF. Together with reference TRBV7-2 and TRBJ1-1, the CDR3 gives the full variable domain: GAGVSQSPSNKVTEKGKDVELRCDPISGHTALYWYRQSLGQGLEFLIYFQGNSAPDKSGLPSDRFSAERTGGSVSTLTIQRTQQEDSAVYLCASSLGGVARRQAFFGQGTRLTVV.

The V gene is TRBV7-3, the J gene TRBJ2-7, with TRBD1 matching over 9 bases. The CDR3 runs 15 residues. Looked up from germline, CDR1 is SGHTA and CDR2 is FQGTGA. Trimming at V came to 5 bases and at J to 2 bases, leaving 7 bases not matched to a gene. The CDR3 coding sequence is TGTGCCAGCAGCCCAACAGGGGGCGTCCCCTACGAGCAGTACTTC. This sequence encodes CASSPTGGVPYEQYF.